The 7 T cell receptor beta chains below were found in one sample sequenced in a study of tumor-infiltrating lymphocytes in primary liver carcinoma. Unsorted whole blood yielded blood RNA, and germline DNA was extracted as well. Total RNA (approximately 500 ng) served as template for TCR beta cDNA synthesis primed by a constant-region primer. It was through three nested multiplex PCR rounds of slightly modified ARM-PCR that TCR beta libraries arose. The two initial PCR rounds, about 9 cycles each, used TRBV1-TRBV30 forward and C-beta reverse primers. TCRdb analysed the multiplex PCR reads with MiXCR anew, one entry per CDR3 protein. The table records about 330,000 distinct CDR3 sequences, roughly two thirds of them present only once. The specimen sequenced was peripheral blood. These receptor sequences come from a man between 40 and 49 years old with primary liver carcinoma and hepatitis B virus infection.

On this clonotype itself: An end of the junction does not agree with germline; a read error may underlie this. V gene TRBV5-6 combines with J gene TRBJ2-3; 7 positions agree with TRBD1. The CDR3 length is 14 residues. The germline CDR1 and CDR2 sequences are SGHDT and YYEEEE. The CDR3 sequence: CASSDGIGGNTQYF. CDR3 DNA: TGTGCAAGCAGCGACGGGATAGGGGGCAATACGCAGTATTTT.

A remark on this clonotype: The junction departs from the called germline gene at one end, perhaps through a read error. This chain links TRBV4-1 with TRBJ1-6; TRBD1 agrees at 8 bases. This CDR3 comprises 16 residues. The germline V gene encodes CDR1 MGHRA and CDR2 YSYEKL. CDR3 nucleotide sequence: TGCGCCAGCAGCCAAGTGACAGGGGCCAAGGGTTCACTCCTCCACTTT. Amino acids: CASSQVTGAKGSLLHF.

Comments on this clonotype: A much larger clone differs from this one at a single base, so this may be a read error. This CDR3 fails to terminate in the conserved phenylalanine or tryptophan, so it likely reflects a read error. The CDR3 sequence: CASSQDKSSGANVLTY. The CDR3 bases are TGCGCCAGCAGCCAAGATAAAAGCTCTGGGGCCAACGTCCTGACTTAC. V is TRBV4-3 and J is TRBJ2-6; no clear D. The V end lost 0 bases, the J end lost 0 bases, and 6 bases lay between the germline ends. The CDR3 consists of 16 residues. The V gene's germline CDR1 is LGHNA and CDR2 YSLEER.

This clonotype was found many times. J is TRBJ2-3 and V is TRBV29-1; the D gene is possibly TRBD1 (6 bases). Per the germline V gene, CDR1 is SQVTM and CDR2 is ANQGSEA. The CDR3 spans 12 residues. Trimming took off 8 bases at V and 11 bases at J, with 20 bases between the two ends. For the CDR3, the DNA is TGCAGCACCCAAAAAACCGGGACAATGCAGTATTTT. Translated: CSTQKTGTMQYF.

This clonotype was counted many times. The J gene is TRBJ2-1, the V gene TRBV6-5, with TRBD1 matching over 8 bases. The junction had 8 bases not matched to a gene; V was cut back by 7 bases and J by 9 bases. The CDR3 is 13 amino acids. The germline gives CDR1 MNHEY, CDR2 SVGAGI. The CDR3 nucleotides are TGTGCCAGCACGAAACAGGGGGGAGGTGAGCAGTTCTTC. It encodes CASTKQGGGEQFF.

About this clonotype: One end of the junction is discordant with germline, which a read error may explain. The rearrangement uses TRBV12-3 or TRBV12-4 and TRBJ2-6; TRBD1 agrees at 10 bases. The CDR3 is 17 amino acids. The CDR3 is CASSSDRGGSGANILTF. CDR3 in DNA: TGTGCCAGCAGTTCGGACAGGGGGGGCTCTGGGGCCAACATCCTGACTTTC.

The chain is built from TRBV5-4 and TRBJ2-1; maybe TRBD1 (5 bases). V was clipped by 0 bases and J by 1 base, with 8 bases between them. The CDR3 runs 15 residues. Germline values: CDR1 SGHNT, CDR2 YYREEE (reference sequence). The CDR3 region is CASSLVDTSYNEQFF. CDR3 nucleotide sequence: TGTGCCAGCAGCTTGGTGGACACGTCCTACAATGAGCAGTTCTTC.